Presented here are 20 T cell receptor beta chains from one specimen sequenced in a study of T cells after yellow fever vaccination. One entry per CDR3 protein, called by TCRdb with MiXCR from the 5' RACE reads. The table lists some 110,000 distinct CDR3 sequences, 7.4% of them singletons. The specimen was CD4+ T cells sorted from PBMCs, collected more than 8 days after the first yellow fever vaccination. These TCRs come from a man between 18 and 29 years old who received the YFV17D yellow fever vaccine.

This clonotype was seen ten or more times. This chain connects TRBV5-1 to TRBJ2-1; TRBD2 is a possible D gene (5 bases). This CDR3 is built from 17 residues. V lost 3 bases to trimming and J lost 0 bases, with 16 bases between them. Germline V gives CDR1 SGHRS, CDR2 YFSETQ. The CDR3 DNA reads TGCGCCAGCAGCTCCACGGCAGGCAGCGGCTCCTACAATGAGCAGTTCTTC. Its translation is CASSSTAGSGSYNEQFF.

Turning to this clonotype: Just one base apart from a much larger clone, this may be a read error. The genes are TRBV19 and TRBJ2-3; D possibly corresponds to TRBD1 (5 bases). Germline CDR1 is LNHDA and CDR2 is SQIVND (reference sequence). This CDR3 comprises 16 residues. The V gene lost 4 bases and the J gene lost 2 bases, with 16 bases spanning the gap. In DNA, the CDR3 is TGTGCCAGTAGTACAGTTGCAGGGCTCCTCACAGATACGCAGTATTTT. Protein: CASSTVAGLLTDTQYF.

In this sample, this clonotype turned up many times. This rearrangement joins TRBV5-1 to TRBJ2-1; D call uncertain. The CDR3 runs 14 residues. The germline CDR1 and CDR2 sequences are SGHRS and YFSETQ. Trimming cost V 2 bases and J 3 bases, with 9 bases left between them. CDR3 DNA sequence: TGCGCCAGCAGCTTCGACTGGGACTACAATGAGCAGTTCTTC. Its translation: CASSFDWDYNEQFF.

At least ten counts were recorded for this clonotype. The rearrangement links TRBV27 to TRBJ2-2; maybe TRBD2 (6 bases). V was pared by 3 bases and J by 0 bases, with 8 bases between. The CDR3 totals 15 residues. Germline assignment: CDR1 MNHEY and CDR2 SMNVEV (reference sequence). The CDR3 bases are TGTGCCAGCAGTTTTGGAGGGACGAACACCGGGGAGCTGTTTTTT. Protein sequence: CASSFGGTNTGELFF.

This clonotype has at least ten counts. The V and J genes are TRBV28 and TRBJ1-6, with 8 bases matching TRBD1. Trimming cost V 7 bases and J 0 bases; bases outside gene matches: 5. Germline assignment: CDR1 MDHEN and CDR2 SYDVKM. This CDR3 spans 16 amino acids. In DNA, the CDR3 is TGTGCCAGCACCCTACAGGGGGGCTCCTATAATTCACCCCTCCACTTT. Its translation is CASTLQGGSYNSPLHF. Complete variable domain (other parts from reference TRBV28 and TRBJ1-6): DVKVTQSSRYLVKRTGEKVFLECVQDMDHENMFWYRQDPGLGLRLIYFSYDVKMKEKGDIPEGYSVSREKKERFSLILESASTNQTSMYLCASTLQGGSYNSPLHFGNGTRLTVT.

Ten or more counts support this clonotype. CDR3 sequence (DNA): TGTGCCAGCAGTGCGACTTCTCACGGCGAGCAGTTCTTC. This gives the protein CASSATSHGEQFF. The chain links TRBV28 to TRBJ2-1; no definite D call. The germline V gene has CDR1 MDHEN and CDR2 SYDVKM. The germline V and J ends were trimmed by 5 bases and 10 bases, with 15 bases remaining between them. This CDR3 comprises 13 residues.

CDR3 DNA sequence: TGTGCCAGCAGCACAGGGTATGGCTACACCTTC. It yields the protein CASSTGYGYTF. V usage is TRBV12-3 or TRBV12-4 and J usage is TRBJ1-2, with D perhaps TRBD1 (6 bases). The ends were cut back, 6 bases at V and 5 bases at J, with 7 bases in the middle. CDR3 length: 11 amino acids.

The table lists this clonotype with many counts. The rearrangement joins TRBV12-3 or TRBV12-4 to TRBJ1-4; 10 nucleotides match TRBD1. CDR3 length: 15 residues. Trimming took 5 bases from V and 5 from J; bases not matched to a gene: 5. The CDR3 bases are TGTGCCAGCAGTAAACGGACAGGGGGAAATGAAAAACTGTTTTTT. As protein: CASSKRTGGNEKLFF.

This clonotype was recorded many times. The chain couples TRBV15 to TRBJ2-5; D not certain. CDR1 and CDR2 (germline): LNHNV, YYDKDF (reference sequence). The V gene lost 0 bases and the J gene lost 5 bases, with 16 bases spanning the gap. The CDR3 has 16 residues. The CDR3 here is CATSRDRLSLGETQYF. The DNA for the CDR3 is TGTGCCACCAGCAGAGATCGCCTTTCCCTGGGGGAGACCCAGTACTTC.

This clonotype was seen only a few times. For the CDR3, the DNA is TGTGCCAGCAGGATATCGAACACTGAAGCTTTCTTT. This sequence encodes CASRISNTEAFF. This rearrangement joins TRBV25-1 to TRBJ1-1, with D unresolved. V was clipped by 6 bases and J by 1 base, with 6 bases between them. Germline-derived CDR1 and CDR2 are MGHDK and SYGVNS. The CDR3 is 12 residues long. Supplemented by reference TRBV25-1 and TRBJ1-1, the full variable domain reads EADIYQTPRYLVIGTGKKITLECSQTMGHDKMYWYQQDPGMELHLIHYSYGVNSTEKGDLSSESTVSRIRTEHFPLTLESARPSHTSQYLCASRISNTEAFFGQGTRLTVV.

This clonotype was counted ten times or more. V is TRBV10-3 and J is TRBJ2-4; a weak D match, TRBD2 (5 bases). With 10 bases removed from V and 5 bases from J, the gap between germline ends came to 18 bases. CDR3 length: 14 residues. Germline V lookup: CDR1 ENHRY, CDR2 SYGVKD. The CDR3 DNA is TGTGCCACCGTAAATCGAGACGGGGAAAACATTCAGTACTTC. This gives the protein CATVNRDGENIQYF.

Regarding this clonotype: A much larger clone lies one base from this, so it may be a read error. The chain recombines TRBV4-3 with TRBJ2-3, with 8 positions matching TRBD2. Germline assignment: CDR1 LGHNA and CDR2 YSLEER. This CDR3 is built from 16 residues. This CDR3 reads CVSSQDTTRGADTQYF. Written as DNA, the CDR3 is TGCGTCAGCAGCCAAGATACTACGCGGGGGGCAGATACGCAGTATTTT.

The table lists this clonotype with many counts. The V and J genes are TRBV10-3 and TRBJ2-3; 8 bases map to TRBD1. Trimming took 5 bases from V and 2 from J; bases not matched to a gene: 9. Germline lookup yields CDR1 ENHRY and CDR2 SYGVKD. The CDR3 contains 16 residues. The CDR3 bases are TGTGCCATCAGTTCGGAGACAGGGGTTTACACAGATACGCAGTATTTT. Protein: CAISSETGVYTDTQYF.

This clonotype was counted many times. The V and J genes are TRBV7-2 and TRBJ2-3; D uncertain. V lost 0 bases to trimming and J lost 1 base, with 8 bases between them. This CDR3 has 15 residues. In germline, CDR1 is SGHTA, CDR2 FQGNSA. The CDR3 bases are TGTGCCAGCAGCTTAGCGCCGTGGGGCACAGATACGCAGTATTTT. This translates into CASSLAPWGTDTQYF.

This clonotype was picked up many times. The chain is built from TRBV4-1 and TRBJ2-7; a weak D match, TRBD1 (5 bases). The V end lost 0 bases, the J end lost 2 bases, and 11 bases lay between the germline ends. The CDR3 spans 15 residues. Germline assignment: CDR1 MGHRA and CDR2 YSYEKL. The CDR3 DNA is TGCGCCAGCAGCCAAGATCTAAACAGGCCCTACGAGCAGTACTTC. It specifies CASSQDLNRPYEQYF.

This clonotype has only a few counts. The chain is built from TRBV7-2 and TRBJ1-1, with D possibly TRBD1 on 5 matching bases. Germline V gene sequence: CDR1 SGHTA, CDR2 FQGNSA. The CDR3 has 14 residues. Trimming left V 1 base short and J 9 bases short, with 15 bases between. CDR3 residues: CASSLGMGMGQAFF. DNA of the CDR3: TGTGCCAGCAGCTTAGGGATGGGAATGGGGCAAGCTTTCTTT.

This clonotype was observed at least ten times. This chain uses TRBV12-3 or TRBV12-4 with TRBJ1-5; D unclear. CDR3 size: 14 residues. Trimming stripped 2 bases from V and 0 bases from J, with 5 bases between. As DNA, the CDR3 is TGTGCCAGCAGTTTATTGTATAGCAATCAGCCCCAGCATTTT. Amino acids: CASSLLYSNQPQHF.

This clonotype has ten or more counts. V and J are TRBV20-1 and TRBJ2-5; no clear D. There are 14 residues in the CDR3. V lost 0 bases, J lost 1 base, and 9 bases lay in between. The germline gives CDR1 DFQATT, CDR2 SNEGSKA (reference sequence). CDR3 in amino acids: CSARDAQAQETQYF. CDR3 nucleotides: TGCAGTGCTAGAGACGCCCAAGCCCAAGAGACCCAGTACTTC.

This clonotype was seen repeatedly, ten times or more. The V gene is TRBV5-1, the J gene TRBJ1-1; tentatively, D is TRBD1 (5 bases). This CDR3 has 17 residues. Germline loops: CDR1 SGHRS, CDR2 YFSETQ. The germline V and J ends were trimmed by 3 bases and 0 bases, with 18 bases remaining between them. CDR3 DNA: TGCGCCAGCAGCTCCTCACGACAGTCCAACATGAACACTGAAGCTTTCTTT. It translates to CASSSSRQSNMNTEAFF.

The table lists this clonotype with many counts. V is TRBV12-3 or TRBV12-4 and J is TRBJ1-6; TRBD1 aligns across 7 bases. The CDR3 runs 15 residues. With 6 bases clipped from V and 4 bases from J, the junction kept 6 bases outside the gene matches. The CDR3 sequence: CASSNDRDYNSPLHF. CDR3 DNA: TGTGCCAGCAGCAACGACAGGGATTATAATTCACCCCTCCACTTT.